This entry is about one T cell receptor beta chain. The antigen it binds to is not known. The record has no base qualities; no much larger clone is one base away. The sample is drawn from a study of cytomegalovirus exposure and HLA in healthy donors (dated by TCRdb to about 2017). In terms of the full investigation: An earlier analysis of approximately 640 of the donors reported 250 to 300 Gb of sequence data and around 110 million unique TCR beta sequences from roughly 180 million T cells. Around 320 gigabases of sequencing data and tens of millions of unique TCR sequences were included in an early release covering 500 to 750 HLA-typed donors. Among the 398 genotyped donors, under 90% belonged to the genetic ancestry cluster associated with self-reported Caucasian donors. The aim of the study was to test whether cataloging public T cell receptors could identify signatures of past pathogen exposure. The study profiled the T cell repertoires of fewer than 850 subjects by immunosequencing and related them to cytomegalovirus serostatus. In addition to the first cohort of several hundred subjects, a separate validation cohort of approximately 110 different subjects was used. To predict cytomegalovirus infection status, the study combined high-throughput TCR immunosequencing, statistical association of individual TCRs with disease status, and machine learning. In a later analysis, previously published TCR beta repertoires from some 640 donors were re-analyzed and high-resolution HLA genotyping was added so that TCR occurrence patterns could be studied. Rather than using new phenotypic data, the later analysis identified candidate immune exposures from TCR beta sequences and from how often those sequences occurred across donors. To decide whether each TCR beta V gene segment behaved as functional or pseudogenic, an earlier analysis of nearly 600 of the donors relied on high-throughput TCR beta sequencing. Donor age, sex, ethnicity and CMV serostatus were compiled alongside the repertoire data. In a later genetic analysis, genome-wide SNP genotypes for about three fifths of the roughly 670 donors were used, and that subset was treated as a discovery cohort. All discovery cohort repertoires had been generated using a single sequencing platform. Both class I and class II loci were covered by HLA typing, at four-digit resolution. Typing coverage varied by locus: roughly 629-640 donors for A, B, C, DRB1 and DQB1; approximately 500 for DQA1; around 570 for DPA1; some 470 for DPB1. About five DR-DQ haplotypes were handled as single units for association and clustering because linkage in the cohort was strong. Among some 400 genotyped donors of the cohort, an average of 235,054 unique TCR beta nucleotide sequences were sequenced per donor, 15% to 20% of them non-productive. The full study reports these points: A later genetic analysis reported fewer N-insertions in productive TCRs among donors in an Asian-associated ancestry cluster than the roughly 620-donor mean. According to the authors, the approach could potentially be generalized to other disease states and immunological phenotypes. Sequencing depth was assumed to be roughly uniform across donors in the presence/absence analyses, though that assumption may not hold. In a later analysis, TCR association rates were found to vary across HLA loci, with the most associated TCRs seen for DRB1 alleles and the fewest for HLA-C alleles. The cohort was sequenced for TCR beta chains only, and without alpha or paired-chain data the features that could be detected were limited. In vitro tests confirmed that a few of the cytomegalovirus-associated TCR beta chains recognize cytomegalovirus antigens. A cluster of highly shared sequence variants was judged likely to represent a technical artifact of the sequencing pipeline. A later analysis found that most CMV-associated TCR beta chains appeared HLA-restricted, with HLA associations seemingly driven largely by CMV exposure. A later analysis associated 15,000 to 20,000 TCR beta sequences with specific HLA alleles at a false discovery rate of 0.05. Because HLA typing was unavailable for some donors at each locus, only the typed subset was used in association tests. The 87-base-pair reads could not distinguish some IMGT-functional V segments, including TRBV6-2 and TRBV6-3, so those segments were excluded. Because counts were too low, around 17 rarely observed V segments, including chromosome 9 orphons, were left out of the earlier analysis of 587 of the donors. A total of 164 TCR beta chains were listed by the study as associated with cytomegalovirus. Most TCR sequences were seen in very few donors, while some public TCRs were found in many individuals. The classifier was reported to diagnose cytomegalovirus status with high specificity and sensitivity in both the original cohort and the validation cohort. For the cohort, immune exposure information was limited to CMV serostatus. V-gene and J-gene trimming of TCR beta chains was associated with a missense DCLRE1C variant in a later genetic analysis, and the association was replicated in an independent cohort. A further reported finding was that TCR beta sequences accurately predicted the HLA-A and HLA-B alleles for most subjects in the first cohort. An earlier analysis of around 540 of the donors showed that most TCR beta V segments appeared in productive rearrangements either about 87% or about 30% of the time, which broadly matched IMGT annotations. Assigning TCR associations to individual alleles was difficult when HLA alleles, especially DR and DQ, strongly co-occurred. In a later analysis, HLA-associated TCR beta chains were found to be more clonally expanded and to have lower generation probabilities than equally common non-associated chains. Correlated functional status among segregating V segments might reflect linkage disequilibrium, but an unknown experimental factor could not be ruled out. According to a later analysis, parvovirus B19, influenza, CMV and Epstein-Barr virus appeared linked to several top co-occurrence clusters.

The CDR3 measures 13 amino acids from cysteine to phenylalanine. Of all the DNA, just the CDR3 is kept, 39 bases in frame from base 1. From a lookup of the germline V gene, CDR1 and CDR2 are SGDLS and YYNGEE. V is clipped by 1 base and J by 9 bases, and the sequence between their germline boundaries is 13 bases long. The cohort consisted of some 670 healthy bone marrow donors. Cohort members were all nominally healthy when sampled, although unrecorded immune exposures were likely present. The donor was CMV seropositive and was included in the group of approximately 300 seropositive cohort members. Every donor gave a peripheral blood sample, and the peripheral blood mononuclear cells from that sample were used for TCR beta sequencing. The Qiagen DNeasy Blood Extraction Kit was used to extract genomic DNA from the blood cell samples. Library preparation employed the immunoSEQ multiplex PCR assay. For the multiplex PCR, a mixture combining 60 forward primers for TCR Vbeta segments and 13 reverse primers for TCR Jbeta segments was used. A multiplex PCR assay on genomic DNA amplified the CDR3 region of rearranged TCR beta genes. The Illumina HiSeq System was used to sequence the amplified TCR beta libraries as 87-base-pair reads. Under the source paper's analysis protocol: Across the roughly 600 repertoires, a later analysis counted approximately 75 million unique TCR beta chains, about 10 million of which were shared by at least two donors. To remove PCR and sequencing errors, raw reads were error-corrected and collapsed into unique sequences using a nearest-neighbor algorithm that merged closely related sequences. Alignment of CDR3 sequences to IMGT reference sequences was used to assign V, D and J gene segments. For a sequence to be retained, a match of at least six nucleotides was required to both a V gene segment and a J gene segment. A rearrangement counted as productive if the CDR3 had no stop codons and remained in frame with V and J, and every other rearrangement counted as non-productive. CDR3 was defined by IMGT convention, running from the second conserved V-encoded cysteine to the conserved J-encoded phenylalanine. The earlier analysis of a few hundred of the donors excluded any sequence lacking an unambiguous match to a single V gene segment. In an earlier analysis of more than 500 of the donors, a V segment was called functional when productive rearrangements were above 56.7%, and segregating when the standard deviation between donors exceeded 5%. A statistical classification framework was built to diagnose cytomegalovirus status from the catalog of TCR beta chain sequences. A later analysis assigned V and J genes by comparing TCR nucleotide sequences with IMGT/GENE-DB human TR gene sequences. A later analysis assigned CDR3 sequences and most-parsimonious VDJ recombination scenarios with the TCRdist pipeline. In a later analysis, each TCR beta chain was defined by its CDR3 amino acid sequence together with its V-gene family, and reads without a unique V-gene family were excluded. A later analysis removed several hundred highly shared, low-generation-probability nucleotide sequences to deal with suspected cross-contamination and a sequencing artifact. A later analysis calculated a clonal expansion index for each public chain from normalized within-repertoire ranks of inferred template counts. A later analysis computed generation probabilities with a VDJ recombination model fitted to out-of-frame rearrangements, and checked the results against IGoR. Hypergeometric tests were used in a later analysis to score TCR-TCR, TCR-HLA and TCR-CMV co-occurrence, with a repertoire-size bias correction applied to the TCR pairs. False discovery rates were estimated in a later analysis by permuting HLA or CMV assignments 20 times. In a later analysis, co-occurring TCRs were grouped using DBSCAN, with TCRdist sequence similarity added in when clustering inside HLA-allele-positive subsets. For co-occurrence clustering, repertoires with fewer than 30,000 or more than 120,000 public chains were excluded, along with 4 to 6 repertoires with anomalous nucleotide sharing. TCRdb re-hosts the immuneACCESS table, in-frame sequences only. Its copies lack some clones; in the studies checked, an unresolved V gene accounts for under half of them, and the cause for the rest is not known. The D gene and trimming were derived from the DNA, and the V and J assignments and clone size from that table. For this sample the table gives fewer than 200,000 clones, of which roughly 80% were detected only once. About 7% of the sample goes to the ten largest clones.

This TCR was sampled from a young woman in good health and CMV-seropositive. Sequenced material: PBMCs. This sequence uses TRBV9 and TRBJ2-5; the D gene lacks a confident call. Here is the DNA: TGTGCCAGCAGCGTAAGTCCCATAACGGCCCAGTACTTC. Its product reads: CASSVSPITAQYF.